This entry features one T cell receptor beta chain sequence. No cognate antigen has been identified for it. No base qualities exist here, and no much larger clone lies one base off it. For CDR1 and CDR2, the germline V gene lists MDHEN and SYDVKM. The cysteine opens and the phenylalanine closes a CDR3 of 13 amino acids. Only CDR3 DNA remains: 39 bases, in frame from the first base. This specimen belongs to a study of cytomegalovirus exposure and HLA in healthy donors (dated by TCRdb to the late 2010s). For the wider study: According to an earlier analysis of several hundred of the donors, 150 million to 200 million T cells yielded over 100 million unique TCR beta sequences and about 300 Gb of sequence data. Class I and class II HLA loci were covered by the typing at four-digit resolution. In a later genetic analysis, genome-wide SNP genotypes for about three fifths of the 666 donors were used, and that subset was treated as a discovery cohort. Typing coverage differed by locus: A, B, C, DRB1 and DQB1 were typed in roughly 629-630 donors, DQA1 in about 550, DPA1 in around 580, and DPB1 in 472. The later analysis used no new phenotypic data to find candidate immune exposures, relying instead on TCR beta sequences and their occurrence across donors. All discovery cohort repertoires had been generated on a single sequencing platform. The T cell repertoires of about 700 subjects were profiled by immunosequencing and related to cytomegalovirus serostatus. A later analysis re-examined previously published TCR beta repertoires from just over 650 donors and added high-resolution HLA genotyping to investigate patterns of TCR occurrence. Among 300 to 450 genotyped donors of the cohort, an average of about 240,000 unique TCR beta nucleotide sequences were sequenced per donor, roughly 20% of them non-productive. Of the 300 to 500 genotyped donors, 70% to 90% were placed in the genetic ancestry cluster associated with self-reported Caucasian donors. A handful of DR-DQ haplotypes were treated as single units for association and clustering because of strong linkage in the cohort. An earlier analysis of about 600 of the donors used high-throughput TCR beta sequencing to judge whether each TCR beta V gene segment behaved as functional or pseudogenic. A separate validation cohort of over a hundred different subjects was used in addition to the approximately 610-subject first cohort. Donor age, sex, ethnicity and CMV serostatus were compiled alongside the repertoire data. To predict cytomegalovirus infection status, the study combined high-throughput TCR immunosequencing, statistical association of individual TCRs with disease status, and machine learning. The study aimed to test whether signatures of past pathogen exposure could be identified by cataloging public T cell receptors. Roughly 300 gigabases of sequencing data and around 87 million unique TCR sequences were included in an early release covering about 600 HLA-typed donors. Broad study findings and their caveats: While some public TCRs were present in many individuals, most TCR sequences turned up only very rarely across donors. According to a later genetic analysis, donors in an Asian-associated ancestry cluster had fewer N-insertions in productive TCRs than the approximately 670-donor mean. Seventeen rarely observed V segments, including chromosome 9 orphons, were excluded from the earlier analysis of a few hundred of the donors because counts were too low. When HLA alleles, especially DR and DQ, strongly co-occurred, TCR associations were difficult to assign to individual alleles. A total of 150 or so TCR beta chains were listed by the study as associated with cytomegalovirus. An association between a missense DCLRE1C variant and V-gene and J-gene trimming of TCR beta chains was found in a later genetic analysis and replicated in an independent cohort. According to a later analysis, TCR association rates differed among HLA loci, with DRB1 alleles showing the most associated TCRs and HLA-C alleles showing the fewest. Some IMGT-functional V segments, including TRBV6-2 and TRBV6-3, could not be distinguished by the 87-base-pair reads and were therefore excluded. For the cohort, immune exposure information was limited to CMV serostatus. Linkage disequilibrium might explain the correlated functional status among segregating V segments, but an unknown experimental factor could not be ruled out. The presence/absence analyses assumed that sequencing depth was roughly uniform across donors, and that assumption may not be true. In a later analysis, several top co-occurrence clusters were reported to appear linked to parvovirus B19, influenza, CMV and Epstein-Barr virus. Specific HLA alleles were associated with 15,000 to 20,000 TCR beta sequences at a false discovery rate of 0.05 in a later analysis. The classifier was reported to diagnose cytomegalovirus status with high specificity and sensitivity in both the original cohort and the validation cohort. In an earlier analysis of under 600 of the donors, most TCR beta V segments were observed in productive rearrangements about 90% or about 30% of the time, broadly matching IMGT annotations. A further reported finding was that TCR beta sequences accurately predicted the HLA-A and HLA-B alleles for most subjects in the first cohort. Most CMV-associated TCR beta chains appeared to be HLA-restricted in a later analysis, and the HLA associations seemed to be driven largely by CMV exposure. A group of highly shared sequence variants was considered likely to be a technical artifact of the sequencing pipeline. HLA typing was unavailable for some donors at each locus, so association tests used only the typed subset. According to the authors, the approach could potentially be generalized to other disease states and immunological phenotypes. Only TCR beta chains were sequenced in this cohort, and the absence of alpha or paired-chain data limited detectable features. In vitro tests confirmed that a few of the cytomegalovirus-associated TCR beta chains recognize cytomegalovirus antigens. A later analysis found that HLA-associated TCR beta chains were more clonally expanded and had lower generation probabilities than equally common non-associated chains.

The library was made by the immunoSEQ multiplex PCR assay. For the multiplex PCR, a mixture combining 60 forward primers for TCR Vbeta segments and 13 reverse primers for TCR Jbeta segments was used. The CDR3 region of rearranged TCR beta genes was amplified from genomic DNA with a multiplex PCR assay. The amplified TCR beta libraries were sequenced on the Illumina HiSeq System as 87-base-pair reads. The paper's data handling went like this. A later analysis counted some 80 million unique TCR beta chains across the 666 repertoires, and roughly 10 million of these chains were shared by at least two donors. To remove PCR and sequencing errors, raw reads were error-corrected and collapsed into unique sequences using a nearest-neighbor algorithm that merged closely related sequences. To assign V, D and J gene segments, CDR3 sequences were aligned to IMGT reference sequences. For a sequence to be retained, a match of at least six nucleotides to both a V gene segment and a J gene segment was required. A rearrangement was called productive if the CDR3 had no stop codons and remained in frame with V and J, and every other rearrangement was called non-productive. CDR3 was defined by IMGT convention, running from the second conserved V-encoded cysteine to the conserved J-encoded phenylalanine. In an earlier analysis of around 640 of the donors, sequences lacking an unambiguous match to a single V gene segment were excluded. In an earlier analysis of several hundred of the donors, V segments were called functional above 56.7% productive rearrangements and were called segregating when the between-donor standard deviation exceeded 5%. To diagnose cytomegalovirus status from the catalog of TCR beta chain sequences, a statistical classification framework was built. A later analysis assigned V and J genes by comparing TCR nucleotide sequences with IMGT/GENE-DB human TR gene sequences. Using the TCRdist pipeline, a later analysis assigned CDR3 sequences along with most-parsimonious VDJ recombination scenarios. In a later analysis, each TCR beta chain was defined by its CDR3 amino acid sequence together with its V-gene family, and reads lacking a unique V-gene family were excluded. As a way to deal with suspected cross-contamination and a sequencing artifact, a later analysis dropped 450 to 600 nucleotide sequences that were highly shared and had low generation probability. For each public chain, a later analysis derived a clonal expansion index from normalized ranks of inferred template counts within each repertoire. In a later analysis, generation probabilities were computed using a VDJ recombination model fitted to out-of-frame rearrangements, and the results were checked against IGoR. A later analysis scored TCR-TCR, TCR-HLA and TCR-CMV co-occurrence with hypergeometric tests, applying a repertoire-size bias correction to TCR pairs. False discovery rates were estimated in a later analysis by permuting HLA or CMV assignments 20 times. In a later analysis, co-occurring TCRs were grouped with DBSCAN, and TCRdist sequence similarity was added when clustering was performed within HLA-allele-positive subsets. For co-occurrence clustering, repertoires with fewer than 30,000 or more than 120,000 public chains were excluded, along with 5 or 6 repertoires with anomalous nucleotide sharing. What TCRdb holds here is the immuneACCESS table cut down to in-frame rearrangements. Part of the clones is not present; checked against another copy, under half of the missing clones reflect an unresolved V gene, and the others are unexplained. V, J and clone size were drawn from that table, and D and trimming were deduced from the DNA. Here the sample has about 150,000 clones; under 75% occur a single time. The top ten clonotypes cover approximately 6.6% of the sample.

The cohort consisted of 670 or so healthy bone marrow donors. At the time of sampling, every cohort member was nominally healthy, though immune exposures that went unrecorded were likely present. The donor tested CMV seropositive and was one of the 289 seropositive cohort members. A peripheral blood sample was collected from each donor, and TCR beta sequencing was performed on peripheral blood mononuclear cells. The Qiagen DNeasy Blood Extraction Kit was used to extract genomic DNA from the blood cell samples. This TCR was recovered from a woman aged 55-75 years in good health and CMV-seropositive. Sample: PBMCs. The chain is assembled from TRBV28 and TRBJ2-5, with TRBD1 tentatively as D gene (6 bases match). The tail of the sequence fits TRBJ2-7 better, so the J call may be wrong. The bases read TGTGCCAGCAGTGTACAGGGAATCGACGAGCAGTACTTC. Translated, it gives CASSVQGIDEQYF.